A single sample gave rise to the 29 T cell receptor beta chains below, sequenced in a study of regulatory T cells in long-lasting Graves disease. Described time point: newly diagnosed GD, antithyroid drugs for less than 3 months. PBMC RNA served as the TCR library source. Arm-PCR of CDR3 regions and iRepertoire HTBI primers were the basis on which TCR beta libraries were built. MiXCR, applied by TCRdb to the multiplex PCR reads, yields one record per CDR3 protein. The sample lists 360,000 or so distinct CDR3 sequences, roughly 15% seen once, with 20% in the top ten. These data were likewise used in another study, on T cells in Graves' hyperthyroidism and ophthalmopathy.

The sequencing used peripheral blood mononuclear cells (PBMCs), collected at new diagnosis, from a patient treated with antithyroid drugs. The receptors derive from a woman under 30 with Graves disease.

This clonotype showed up many times. This chain uses TRBV5-1 with TRBJ2-7; TRBD1 matches 9 bases. The germline V gene encodes CDR1 SGHRS and CDR2 YFSETQ. After removal of 7 bases from V and 2 bases from J, the junction contained 16 bases not matched to a gene. The CDR3 covers 17 residues. The CDR3 region is CASGNRDRALAPYEQYF. DNA of the CDR3: TGCGCCAGCGGTAACCGGGACAGGGCTTTAGCCCCCTACGAGCAGTACTTC. The whole variable domain, remainder taken from reference TRBV5-1 and TRBJ2-7, is KAGVTQTPRYLIKTRGQQVTLSCSPISGHRSVSWYQQTPGQGLQFLFEYFSETQRNKGNFPGRFSGRQFSNSRSEMNVSTLELGDSALYLCASGNRDRALAPYEQYFGPGTRLTVT.

Concerning this clonotype: A much bigger clone sits one base away, suggesting this may be a read error. The chain employs TRBV5-1 and TRBJ1-5, with D perhaps TRBD1 (6 bases). This CDR3 is built from 15 residues. Germline V gene data show CDR1 as SGHRS and CDR2 as YFSETQ. This CDR3 reads CASSKRQAAGQAQHF. CDR3 DNA sequence: TGTGCCAGCAGCAAACGACAGGCCGCGGGGCAGGCCCAGCATTTT.

Ten or more counts support this clonotype. The rearrangement links TRBV18 to TRBJ2-1; 10 positions match TRBD2. CDR1 and CDR2 from the germline V gene are KGHSH and LQKENI. Trimming took 8 bases from V and 4 from J; bases not matched to a gene: 5. The CDR3 sequence is 14 residues long. The DNA of the CDR3 is TGTGCCAGCCAAACTAGCGGGGCGTACAATGAGCAGTTCTTC. Protein product: CASQTSGAYNEQFF. The entire variable domain, with the rest obtained from reference TRBV18 and TRBJ2-1, is as follows: NAGVMQNPRHLVRRRGQEARLRCSPMKGHSHVYWYRQLPEEGLKFMVYLQKENIIDESGMPKERFSAEFPKEGPSILRIQQVVRGDSAAYFCASQTSGAYNEQFFGPGTRLTVL.

The gene calls are TRBV9 and TRBJ2-3, with 7 bases fitting TRBD2. CDR1 is SGDLS and CDR2 is YYNGEE in the germline V gene. The CDR3 extends over 16 amino acids. Losses at the gene ends were 0 bases for V and 4 bases for J; bases not matched to a gene: 8. The DNA for the CDR3 is TGTGCCAGCAGCGTAGCAGGGCGGGAGTACTCAGATACGCAGTATTTT. Protein sequence: CASSVAGREYSDTQYF.

This clonotype was observed at least ten times. The rearrangement links TRBV5-1 to TRBJ2-1, with D perhaps matching TRBD2 (6 bases). The CDR3 is 17 amino acids. The germline CDR1 and CDR2 sequences are SGHRS and YFSETQ. The V end lost 4 bases, the J end lost 4 bases, and 21 bases lay between the germline ends. The CDR3 DNA reads TGCGCCAGCAGCCAGGCCCTCTTAGCGGACAAATACAATGAGCAGTTCTTC. Translation: CASSQALLADKYNEQFF. Drawing the rest from reference TRBV5-1 and TRBJ2-1, the complete variable domain is KAGVTQTPRYLIKTRGQQVTLSCSPISGHRSVSWYQQTPGQGLQFLFEYFSETQRNKGNFPGRFSGRQFSNSRSEMNVSTLELGDSALYLCASSQALLADKYNEQFFGPGTRLTVL.

As concerns this clonotype: An end of the junction does not agree with germline; a read error may underlie this. The chain recombines TRBV19 with TRBJ1-5; 7 bases fit TRBD1. The CDR3 is made up of 19 amino acids. Germline CDR1 and CDR2: LNHDA and SQIVND (reference sequence). The CDR3 region has the DNA TGTGCCGGTAGTAGAAGGGGGCGTTTGTTTGATTTGGGCAATCAGCCCCAGCATTTT. It translates to CAGSRRGRLFDLGNQPQHF.

This clonotype was observed a few times. V is TRBV4-2 and J is TRBJ2-7; the match to TRBD2 covers 13 bases. V dropped 3 bases and J dropped 3; count of bases not matched to a gene: 11. In germline, CDR1 is LGHNA, CDR2 YNFKEQ. The CDR3 extends over 18 amino acids. The CDR3: CASSQLTSGRANVYEQYF. As DNA, the CDR3 is TGTGCCAGCAGCCAGCTAACTAGCGGGAGGGCCAATGTCTACGAGCAGTACTTC.

This clonotype showed up just a few times. The chain is built from TRBV7-9 and TRBJ1-1; D may be TRBD1 (5 bases). The germline V gene has CDR1 SEHNR and CDR2 FQNEAQ (reference sequence). The CDR3 covers 11 residues. Deletions cut 5 bases from V and 7 bases from J, with 8 bases between. CDR3 DNA: TGTGCCAGCAGCAGGGGTCTTGAAGCTTTCTTT. Encoded protein: CASSRGLEAFF.

There are many counts of this clonotype. The chain employs TRBV20-1 and TRBJ2-7; D may be TRBD1 (5 bases). Deletions cut 0 bases from V and 4 bases from J, with 7 bases between. This CDR3 contains 12 residues. Germline V CDR1 and CDR2: DFQATT, SNEGSKA (reference sequence). The CDR3 nucleotides read TGCAGTGCTAGAGAACAGGTGTACGAGCAGTACTTC. Encoded protein: CSAREQVYEQYF.

The chain couples TRBV5-1 to TRBJ2-1; TRBD2 matches 11 bases. CDR1 is SGHRS, CDR2 YFSETQ, per germline. J lost 3 bases, V lost 4 bases, and 9 bases had no gene match. The CDR3 covers 17 residues. CDR3 sequence: CASSGRGTSGFYNEQFF. CDR3 nucleotides: TGCGCCAGCAGCGGGAGGGGGACTAGCGGATTCTACAATGAGCAGTTCTTC.

This clonotype was observed a few times. The rearrangement uses TRBV5-1 and TRBJ2-7, with a possible D match to TRBD1 (8 bases). The CDR3 length is 14 residues. V lost 4 bases to trimming and J lost 6 bases, with 17 bases between them. Germline assignment: CDR1 SGHRS and CDR2 YFSETQ. Here the CDR3 DNA reads TGCGCCAGCAGCAGCGGGACAGGCCGAGTCGAGCAGTACTTC. Its translation: CASSSGTGRVEQYF.

This clonotype was seen repeatedly, ten times or more. The chain joins TRBV3-1 to TRBJ1-6, with D possibly matching TRBD1 (6 bases). The length of the CDR3 is 15 residues. CDR1 and CDR2 (germline): LGHDT, YNNKEL (reference sequence). The germline V and J ends were trimmed by 1 base and 7 bases, with 11 bases remaining between them. CDR3 nucleotides: TGTGCCAGCAGCCAAGGCAGGGGAGGGAATTCACCCCTCCACTTT. Translated, it gives CASSQGRGGNSPLHF.

This clonotype was found a few times. V usage is TRBV29-1 and J usage is TRBJ2-7; D is unresolved. Germline-derived CDR1 and CDR2 are SQVTM and ANQGSEA. The CDR3 has 13 amino acids. The ends were cut back, 5 bases at V and 1 base at J, with 12 bases in the middle. The CDR3 here is CSVSSTVSYEQYF. DNA for the CDR3: TGCAGCGTTTCATCGACGGTATCCTACGAGCAGTACTTC.

This clonotype has more than one count but fewer than ten. The chain links TRBV6-1 to TRBJ1-2, with D perhaps TRBD1 (5 bases). V shed 7 bases and J shed 0 bases, with 9 bases lying between them. The CDR3 totals 13 residues. CDR1 MNHNS and CDR2 SASEGT come from the germline V gene. In nucleotides, the CDR3 is TGTGCCAGCACCCAGGGTCCTAACTATGGCTACACCTTC. Translation: CASTQGPNYGYTF.

The chain joins TRBV7-3 to TRBJ2-2; 7 bases fit TRBD2. The CDR3 covers 15 residues. With V trimmed by 5 bases and J by 7 bases, 10 bases remained unmatched. Germline CDR1 SGHTA, CDR2 FQGTGA. CDR3 amino acids: CASSRLAGAGGELFF. CDR3 DNA sequence: TGTGCCAGCAGCCGACTGGCGGGAGCGGGCGGGGAGCTGTTTTTT.

Of note for this clonotype: The CDR3 ends on some other residue instead of the conserved phenylalanine or tryptophan, so this is likely a read error. The chain carries TRBV30 and TRBJ1-2, with D possibly matching TRBD1 (6 bases). Germline V gene data show CDR1 as GTSNPN and CDR2 as SVGIG (reference sequence). The CDR3 totals 11 residues. Trimming stripped 4 bases from V and 5 bases from J, with 8 bases between. This chain's CDR3 is CAWITGYGYTY. CDR3 nucleotides: TGTGCCTGGATAACAGGGTATGGCTACACCTAC.

This clonotype was counted a few times. The CDR3 nucleotides are TGTGCCAGCAGCCCCCGAAGCGGGGGCAGGTCACCCCTCCACTTT. As protein: CASSPRSGGRSPLHF. This chain links TRBV5-6 with TRBJ1-6, with D perhaps TRBD1 (6 bases). CDR1 and CDR2 (germline): SGHDT, YYEEEE. V was shortened by 4 bases and J by 10 bases, with 18 bases between the two germline ends. The CDR3 contains 15 residues.

Ten or more counts support this clonotype. For the CDR3, the DNA is TGTGCCAGCAGACAGGGGTACACTGAAGCTTTCTTT. Amino acids: CASRQGYTEAFF. J is TRBJ1-1 and V is TRBV12-3 or TRBV12-4, with 7 bases lining up with TRBD1. This CDR3 contains 12 residues. V lost 6 bases and J lost 3; bases outside the gene matches: 1.

This chain connects TRBV19 to TRBJ2-1, with TRBD1 matching over 11 bases. Germline V CDR1 and CDR2: LNHDA, SQIVND (reference sequence). V dropped 7 bases and J dropped 7; count of bases not matched to a gene: 6. There are 14 residues in the CDR3. For the CDR3, the DNA is TGTGCCAGTACCCGGACAGGGGGCGTAAATGAGCAGTTCTTC. This translates into CASTRTGGVNEQFF. The full variable domain, with the rest looked up from reference TRBV19 and TRBJ2-1, is DGGITQSPKYLFRKEGQNVTLSCEQNLNHDAMYWYRQDPGQGLRLIYYSQIVNDFQKGDIAEGYSVSREKKESFPLTVTSAQKNPTAFYLCASTRTGGVNEQFFGPGTRLTVL.

This clonotype appeared a few times. The chain has TRBV6-5 and TRBJ2-7, with 12 nucleotides matching TRBD2. CDR1 MNHEY and CDR2 SVGAGI come from the germline V gene. The CDR3 totals 19 residues. Losses at the gene ends were 5 bases for V and 7 bases for J; bases not matched to a gene: 21. The chain's CDR3 is CASSHWGWGASGRAEEQYF. CDR3 sequence (DNA): TGTGCCAGCAGTCACTGGGGGTGGGGGGCTAGCGGGAGGGCGGAGGAGCAGTACTTC.

The CDR3 DNA reads as TGTGCCAGCACACTGGGCCCGACTAGCCGTACCCAGTACTTC. This sequence encodes CASTLGPTSRTQYF. V and J are TRBV7-8 and TRBJ2-5; 7 nucleotides line up with TRBD2. J was trimmed by 8 bases and V by 7 bases; bases with no gene match: 13. Germline V gene sequence: CDR1 SGHVS, CDR2 FQNEAQ. The CDR3 is 14 amino acids.

The chain has TRBV6-2 or TRBV6-3 and TRBJ2-7; 8 bases agree with TRBD2. This CDR3 contains 15 residues. V gave up 6 bases and J gave up 0 bases; unmatched junction bases: 7. CDR1 is MNHEY, CDR2 SVGEGT, per germline. CDR3 nucleotides: TGTGCCAGCAGAGTTACTAGCGGATACTCCTACGAGCAGTACTTC. Its translation is CASRVTSGYSYEQYF.

In this sample, this clonotype turned up many times. The genes are TRBV7-9 and TRBJ2-1; D call uncertain. Trimming cost V 4 bases and J 6 bases, with 19 bases left between them. The CDR3 extends over 16 amino acids. The germline V gene has CDR1 SEHNR and CDR2 FQNEAQ (reference sequence). CDR3 bases: TGTGCCAGCAGCTATAAAGGGTTGGCTGACGGCAATGAGCAGTTCTTC. Its translation: CASSYKGLADGNEQFF.

In its sample, this clonotype was seen a few times. The chain uses TRBV20-1 and TRBJ2-1, with D unclear. V was pared by 5 bases and J by 0 bases, with 11 bases between. The CDR3 is 14 amino acids. The V gene's germline CDR1 is DFQATT and CDR2 SNEGSKA (reference sequence). For the CDR3, the DNA is TGCAGTGCTCCCGACCTGAGCTCCTACAATGAGCAGTTCTTC. Translating gives CSAPDLSSYNEQFF.

This clonotype has ten or more counts. The chain couples TRBV12-3 or TRBV12-4 to TRBJ1-5; D is unresolved. This CDR3 spans 14 amino acids. V was shortened by 3 bases and J by 1 base, with 7 bases between the two germline ends. The DNA of the CDR3 is TGTGCCAGCAGTTTGACCCTAAGCAATCAGCCCCAGCATTTT. It encodes CASSLTLSNQPQHF.

This clonotype has at least ten counts. This rearrangement joins TRBV6-1 to TRBJ2-1; 14 nucleotides agree with TRBD2. From germline, CDR1 is MNHNS and CDR2 SASEGT. This CDR3 is 16 amino acids long. V was pared by 5 bases and J by 8 bases, with 8 bases of the junction left unmatched. The CDR3 nucleotides are TGTGCCAGCAGTCCCGGGACTAGCGGGAGAGGTTATGAGCAGTTCTTC. It specifies CASSPGTSGRGYEQFF.

J is TRBJ2-7 and V is TRBV5-5, with TRBD1 identical over 9 bases. CDR1 and CDR2 from the germline V gene are SGHKS and YYEKEE (reference sequence). The CDR3 is made up of 15 amino acids. V trimming: 4 bases; J trimming: 2 bases; junction bases outside the gene matches: 7. The CDR3 DNA reads as TGTGCCAGCAGCCCCCCGGACAGGGGACCCTACGAGCAGTACTTC. It codes for CASSPPDRGPYEQYF.

The table lists this clonotype with many counts. The V gene is TRBV6-5, the J gene TRBJ1-1; D is ambiguous. Germline V lookup: CDR1 MNHEY, CDR2 SVGAGI. This CDR3 has 15 residues. The V and J ends lost 2 bases and 0 bases respectively, with 10 bases between them. The CDR3 DNA reads as TGTGCCAGCAGTTACACGCCTGAAATGAACACTGAAGCTTTCTTT. As protein: CASSYTPEMNTEAFF.

This clonotype was detected only a few times. V usage is TRBV6-1 and J usage is TRBJ1-6, with D perhaps matching TRBD1 (6 bases). The length of the CDR3 is 18 residues. Germline V CDR1 and CDR2: MNHNS, SASEGT. V was trimmed by 5 bases and J by 0 bases, leaving 17 bases between them. CDR3 DNA: TGTGCCAGCAGTCCGCGAGGACAGCGGAGCTCCTATAATTCACCCCTCCACTTT. The encoded protein is CASSPRGQRSSYNSPLHF.